This T cell receptor beta chain was documented in a study of response to subunit inactivated influenza vaccine. TCRdb ran MiXCR on the RT-PCR reads and lists one entry per CDR3 protein. The sample has about 570,000 distinct CDR3 sequences, about 11% seen once. This CDR3 comprises 14 residues. Trimming stripped 2 bases from V and 0 bases from J, with 11 bases between. Germline CDR1 DFQATT, CDR2 SNEGSKA (reference sequence). These data also featured in a second study, about T cells expressing NK-cell markers. That source notes: Scientists made TCR beta cDNA using 5'RACE template switching with UMIs. The authors applied an anti-gamma-delta TCR antibody in several experiments, and it restricted sorting to alpha-beta TCR T cells. Over 5 donors carried dominant NKG2C+ clonotypes that made up roughly 1.0-7.0% of their CD8+ T cells. A few donors likewise had their CD3+CD56-NKG2C+ fraction led by these clonotypes. The study did not resolve the HCMV specificity of expanded NKG2C+ T cell clones.

Here the sequenced sample was PBMCs from blood, taken on the day of vaccination. The chain couples TRBV20-1 to TRBJ2-7; no clear D. The receptor comes from a man in his fifties or sixties who received an inactivated influenza vaccine. CDR3 sequence reads: CSARILGSSYEQYF. The CDR3 DNA reads as TGCAGTGCTAGAATCTTAGGCAGCTCCTACGAGCAGTACTTC.